These T cell receptor beta chains were read from a single sample in a study of vaccination effects on CD4 cells after COVID-19. What these receptors recognize is not known. TCRdb keeps only in-frame clones here, not all; method: immunoSEQ multiplex PCR. The table records 30,000 or so clones, 55% to 75% of them present only once. Sequenced material: CD4+ T cells from PBMCs cultured with HCoV-229E spike peptides, taken before COVID-19 vaccination. The receptors were sampled from a human donor who received a COVID-19 vaccine. Both conserved end residues are part of each CDR3. A D gene is named only where the DNA matches it firmly. Size is stated for part of the rows, as once, few or many counts, or as a class when the clone is expanded.

size	D	J	length	V	CDR3	DNA
.	.	TRBJ2-1	14	TRBV4-1	CASSQDGFDGEQFF	TGCGCCAGCAGCCAAGATGGGTTTGATGGTGAGCAGTTCTTC
.	.	TRBJ2-1	16	TRBV7-3	CASSSHSPGTPNEQFF	TGTGCCAGCAGCTCCCACTCACCCGGGACCCCTAATGAGCAGTTCTTC
.	.	TRBJ2-6	14	TRBV5-8	CASSSSPGANVLTF	TGTGCCAGCAGCTCCTCCCCTGGGGCCAACGTCCTGACTTTC
.	.	TRBJ2-5	13	TRBV11-2	CASSVGVQETQYF	TGTGCCAGCAGTGTGGGGGTCCAAGAGACCCAGTACTTC
.	.	TRBJ2-1	11	TRBV5-1	CASSFDSEQFF	TGCGCCAGCAGCTTCGACAGTGAGCAGTTCTTC
.	TRBD2	TRBJ2-7	14	TRBV7-2	CASSWKAGGREQYF	TGTGCCAGCAGCTGGAAAGCGGGAGGGCGCGAGCAGTACTTC
once	.	TRBJ2-3	14	TRBV25-1	CASKFGASTDTQYF	TGTGCCAGCAAATTTGGGGCTAGCACAGATACGCAGTATTTT
few	.	TRBJ2-1	14	TRBV6-6	CASSYSVRNREQFF	TGTGCCAGCAGTTACTCGGTTAGAAATCGTGAGCAGTTCTTC
.	.	TRBJ2-3	13	TRBV15	CATSRGRTDTQYF	TGTGCCACCAGCCGCGGACGCACAGATACGCAGTATTTT
few	.	TRBJ1-1	14	TRBV4-1	CASSQTPVPTEAFF	TGCGCCAGCAGCCAAACACCTGTGCCCACTGAAGCTTTCTTT
few	.	TRBJ1-1	12	TRBV7-9	CASSPRVVEAFF	TGTGCCAGCAGCCCTAGGGTTGTTGAAGCTTTCTTT
.	.	TRBJ2-1	15	TRBV2	CASSEAETSITEQFF	TGTGCCAGCAGTGAAGCGGAGACTAGTATCACTGAGCAGTTCTTC
.	.	TRBJ2-7	11	TRBV6-6	CASSWRNEQYF	TGTGCCAGCAGTTGGCGGAACGAGCAGTACTTC
.	.	TRBJ1-1	11	TRBV6-6	CASSRSPEAFF	TGTGCCAGCAGCCGATCGCCTGAAGCTTTCTTT
few	.	TRBJ1-1	13	TRBV5-4	CASSLEGLKAAFF	TGTGCCAGCAGCTTGGAGGGACTTAAAGCGGCTTTCTTT